Listed below are T cell receptor beta chains from one sample, sequenced in a study of type 1 regulatory T cells. Their specific antigens are unknown. TCRdb fed the reads into MiXCR, producing one record per CDR3 protein. Of approximately 25,000 distinct CDR3 sequences in the sample, around 47% were seen once. Material for sequencing was cultured T cells, either the whole culture or a sorted T cell fraction (not recorded which). The source is a human donor in good health. Each CDR3 is given with its conserved first and last residue. D genes are given only for firm matches. Clone size is not always given. Where it is, it says once, few, many or a class for expanded clones.

clone size	V gene	CDR3 length	D gene	J gene	CDR3 DNA	CDR3 protein
-	TRBV19	15	TRBD2	TRBJ2-3	TGTGCCAGTAGTAGAGCGGGGGGGCTTCAAGATACGCAGTATTTT	CASSRAGGLQDTQYF
-	TRBV5-1	15	-	TRBJ2-1	TGCGCCAGCAGCCTGACCACGAGCTCCTACAATGAGCAGTTCTTC	CASSLTTSSYNEQFF
-	TRBV6-5	15	TRBD2	TRBJ2-1	TGTGCCAGCAGTTACTCCCAACCGGGGGGGGATGAGCAGTTCTTC	CASSYSQPGGDEQFF
-	TRBV5-5	15	-	TRBJ2-1	TGTGCCAGCAGCTTTTTAAGCTCTTCCTACAATGAGCAGTTATTC	CASSFLSSSYNEQLF
-	TRBV6-5	14	TRBD2	TRBJ2-1	TGTGCCAGCAGAATAGCGGGGGGGGGCAATGAGCAGTTCTTC	CASRIAGGGNEQFF
once	TRBV19	17	TRBD2	TRBJ2-1	TGTGCCAGTAGTATTGGGACTAGCGGGGGGGGCCGCATTGAGCAGTTCTTC	CASSIGTSGGGRIEQFF
medium-sized	TRBV6-5	14	-	TRBJ1-1	TGTGCCAGCAGTCGTGGGCGGGGGGCCACTGAAGCTTTCTTT	CASSRGRGATEAFF
-	TRBV16	16	-	TRBJ2-7	TGTGCCAGCAGCCAATCGGGGATGGTGGGGACTTACGAGCAGTACTTC	CASSQSGMVGTYEQYF
medium-sized	TRBV5-4	11	-	TRBJ2-5	TGTGCCAGCAGCTTCGGTGAGACCCAGTACTTC	CASSFGETQYF
medium-sized	TRBV27	14	-	TRBJ1-2	TGTGCCAGCAGTCCATCGGGGTCCTACTATGGCTACACCTTC	CASSPSGSYYGYTF
-	TRBV19	18	-	TRBJ2-7	TGTGCCAGTAGTATATCAGGGCGCGGGACAGCCTCGGGGAGCGAGCAGTACTTC	CASSISGRGTASGSEQYF
few	TRBV18	15	-	TRBJ2-2	TGTGCCAGCTCACCAATTCGCGGAAACACCGGGGAGCTGTTTTTT	CASSPIRGNTGELFF
few	TRBV7-2	18	TRBD2	TRBJ2-2	TGTGCCAGCAGGTTCCGGTGGGGGGGTGAAATGGACACCGGGGAGCTGTTTTTT	CASRFRWGGEMDTGELFF
-	TRBV5-1	15	-	TRBJ2-3	TGCGCCAGTCGTTTGACGGGATATGACACAGATACGCAGTATTTT	CASRLTGYDTDTQYF
-	TRBV10-3	14	-	TRBJ1-1	TGTGCCATCAGTGAGTTGGGCGAACGCACTGAAGCTTTCTTT	CAISELGERTEAFF
-	TRBV21-1	16	-	TRBJ2-7	TGTGCCAGCAGTCCCATTGCAAGGGGGGTTTACGTGGAGCAGTACTTC	CASSPIARGVYVEQYF
few	TRBV4-2	13	-	TRBJ1-4	TGTGCCAGCAGCCAAGGGGGGCTCGAAAAACTGTTTTTT	CASSQGGLEKLFF
few	TRBV12-3/TRBV12-4	16	TRBD2	TRBJ2-7	TGTGCCAGCGCTGACCCTAGACTAGCGGGGAGTCACGAGCAGTACTTC	CASADPRLAGSHEQYF
-	TRBV12-3/TRBV12-4	16	TRBD2	TRBJ2-7	TGTGCCAGCGCTGACCCTGGACTAGCGGGGAGTCACGAGCAGTACTTC	CASADPGLAGSHEQYF
-	TRBV18	15	TRBD2	TRBJ2-5	TGTGCCAGCTCACCACTCTCTTTGCGGGGGGAGACCCAGTACTTC	CASSPLSLRGETQYF
few	TRBV28	14	-	TRBJ1-1	TGTGCCAGCAGTTTAAGGGCCAAAAACACTGAAGCTTTCTTT	CASSLRAKNTEAFF
medium-sized	TRBV12-3/TRBV12-4	15	-	TRBJ2-2	TGTGCCAGCAGATGGGGGCCCCAGAGTATCGGGGAGCTGTTTTTT	CASRWGPQSIGELFF
-	TRBV28	15	TRBD1	TRBJ1-2	TGTGCCAGCAGCCCCCCTCCGACAGGGACCTATGGCTACACCTTC	CASSPPPTGTYGYTF
-	TRBV20-1	15	-	TRBJ1-2	TGCAGTGCTAGAGATGCCCGTTTGGGGGGGGATGGCTACACCTTC	CSARDARLGGDGYTF
few	TRBV10-3	16	TRBD1	TRBJ2-6	TGTGCCATCGGGGGGACAGGGGGCGCTGGGGCCAACGTCCTGACTTTC	CAIGGTGGAGANVLTF
-	TRBV5-1	14	-	TRBJ2-2	TGCGCCAGCAGCTTGAAAGGTTCCGCCGGGGAGCTGTTTTTT	CASSLKGSAGELFF
-	TRBV7-9	15	TRBD1	TRBJ1-2	TGTGCCAGCAGCTTAGCAGGACAGGGGGGCTATGGCTACACCTTC	CASSLAGQGGYGYTF
-	TRBV27	17	TRBD1	TRBJ1-5	TGTGCCAGCAGTCCATACCTCAGACAGGGCAGCAATCAGCCCCAGCATTTT	CASSPYLRQGSNQPQHF
-	TRBV12-3/TRBV12-4	14	TRBD1	TRBJ1-5	TGTGCCAGCAGAAAAGGACAGGAAAATCAGCCCCAGCATTTT	CASRKGQENQPQHF